A single TCR beta chain is shown here with its context. Together with a sample-barcoded 5' primer, a J-beta primer mix was included in a second PCR lasting about 6 to 11 cycles. One entry per CDR3 protein, called by TCRdb with MiXCR from the 5' RACE reads. The sample has about 830,000 distinct CDR3 sequences, 55% to 65% seen once; the top ten hold about 27%. The record originates from a study of blood T cells in healthy people across ages. Germline CDR1 and CDR2: KGHDR and SFDVKD. This CDR3 is 12 amino acids long. V was trimmed by 6 bases and J by 6 bases, leaving 8 bases between them. This clonotype was obtained from a man younger than 45 in good health. Sequencing was done on a sample of blood. The rearrangement links TRBV24-1 to TRBJ2-4, with unresolved D. This CDR3 is CATSPGGNIQYF. In DNA form, the CDR3 reads TGTGCCACCAGTCCCGGTGGAAACATTCAGTACTTC.